This TCR beta chain is drawn from a study of glioma-infiltrating T cells after dendritic cell vaccination (dated by TCRdb to the mid-2010s). In the study overall: The cohort comprised roughly 15 glioblastoma patients from Phase I and II dendritic cell vaccination trials, 9 newly diagnosed and 6 with recurrent disease. To make the vaccine, monocyte-derived dendritic cells were cultured for roughly seven days with IL-4 and GM-CSF and then pulsed overnight with autologous tumor lysate. Survival after dendritic cell vaccination was correlated with TCR sequencing metrics such as TIL content and the overlap between tumor and blood repertoires. Between the early 2000s and the early 2010s, patients were given autologous tumor lysate-pulsed dendritic cell vaccination. Each patient got three intradermal injections of the dendritic cell vaccine, spaced at biweekly intervals, in the arm below the axilla. In glioblastoma patients vaccinated with dendritic cells, deep sequencing of TCR beta CDR3 regions served to measure tumor-infiltrating lymphocyte content and to compare repertoires between tumor and blood.

Paper-wide results and their limitations: The three-group TCR overlap response model was described as speculative and requiring prospective validation. The cohort was small and heterogeneous, few patients had complete blood and tumor sets, and even fewer had initial-recurrent tumor pairs. No direct relationship between TCR clonality and survival was found, suggesting that a diverse polyclonal response may matter. After dendritic cell vaccination, a higher estimated pretreatment TIL content predicted longer time to progression and overall survival.

The immunoSEQ assay amplified TCRB CDR3 regions from 2 micrograms of genomic DNA, or from all available DNA when less than that amount was available. Multiplex PCR used 60 forward primers for TCR V beta segments and 13 reverse primers for J beta segments. To estimate reads per starting template, synthetic control templates were spiked into each sample at limiting dilution. Sequencing produced 87 bp reads on the Illumina HiSeq System. From the authors' description of their analysis: PCR and sequencing errors were removed by merging closely related sequences with a nearest neighbor algorithm. TCR overlap was defined as the percentage of unique tumor TCR beta sequences that were also found in the peripheral blood of the same patient. TCRdb carries this immuneACCESS record with in-frame sequences only. Its versions omit some clonotypes, under half of them owing to an unresolved V gene in the studies checked, with the rest unexplained. The V and J calls and clone size are taken from that table; D and trimming were inferred from the DNA. The sample yields about 94,000 clones; roughly 80% were counted once. The ten largest clones capture about 5% of the sample.

Germline trimming: 6 bases from V, 0 bases from J; junction bases outside gene matches: 4. CDR1 and CDR2 were assigned from the germline V gene as ENHRY and SYGVKD. Counted from cysteine to phenylalanine, this CDR3 has 14 amino acids. Only CDR3 DNA remains: 42 bases, in frame from the first base. Reading the label with the study, this specimen's time point is: after dendritic cell vaccination, including at tumor progression/relapse. Selection of patients required sufficient residual fresh-frozen tumor tissue and over two years of available survival data. Molecular status otherwise varied across the glioblastoma patients, but none of them carried an isocitrate dehydrogenase mutation. PBMC were collected before vaccination, two weeks after the third vaccination, and at tumor progression when it occurred. Genomic DNA was extracted with the Qiagen DNeasy Blood extraction Kit. Regarding this clone: The clone's antigen remains unknown. No base-level quality is on record; no much larger clone is a single base apart.

Recombination connected TRBV10-3 to TRBJ1-1; 7 bases in between match TRBD1. Sequenced here: blood, sampled after dendritic cell vaccination. The origin of this receptor is a human donor with glioblastoma. CDR3 region: CAIRQGSLNTEAFF. In nucleotides, the sequence is TGTGCCATCAGACAGGGGAGCTTGAACACTGAAGCTTTCTTT.